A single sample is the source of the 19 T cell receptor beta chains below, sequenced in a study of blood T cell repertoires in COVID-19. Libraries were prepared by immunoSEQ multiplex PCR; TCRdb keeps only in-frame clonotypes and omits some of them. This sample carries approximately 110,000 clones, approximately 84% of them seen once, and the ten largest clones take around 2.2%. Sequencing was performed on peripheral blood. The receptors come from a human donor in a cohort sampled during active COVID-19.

The CDR3 DNA reads as TGTGCCAGCAGGGGCGGGAGTACGAACACCGGGGAGCTGTTTTTT. Amino acids: CASRGGSTNTGELFF. The V call is TRBV6-5, the J call TRBJ2-2, with 7 positions matching TRBD2. CDR3 length: 15 amino acids. V was clipped by 6 bases and J by 0 bases; unmatched bases: 4. Germline V gene data show CDR1 as MNHEY and CDR2 as SVGAGI.

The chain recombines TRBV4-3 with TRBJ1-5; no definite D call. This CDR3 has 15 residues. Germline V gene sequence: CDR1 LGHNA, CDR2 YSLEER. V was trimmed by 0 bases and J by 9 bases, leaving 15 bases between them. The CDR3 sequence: CASSQDRRLTAPQHF. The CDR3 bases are TGCGCCAGCAGCCAAGATAGGCGGCTTACCGCGCCCCAGCATTTT.

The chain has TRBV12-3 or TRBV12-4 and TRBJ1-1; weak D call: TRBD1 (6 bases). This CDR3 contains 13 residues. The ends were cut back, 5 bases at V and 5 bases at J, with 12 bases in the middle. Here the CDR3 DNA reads TGTGCCAGCAGTGCGGTTCAGGGGACTGAAGCTTTCTTT. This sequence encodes CASSAVQGTEAFF.

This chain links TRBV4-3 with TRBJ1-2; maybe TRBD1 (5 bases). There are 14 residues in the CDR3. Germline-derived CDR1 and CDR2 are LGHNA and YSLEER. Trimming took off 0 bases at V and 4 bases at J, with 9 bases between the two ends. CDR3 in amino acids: CASSQDSGIYGYTF. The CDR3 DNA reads TGCGCCAGCAGCCAAGACTCAGGGATCTATGGCTACACCTTC.

CDR3 nucleotide sequence: TGTGCCACCACTAGACGGGAGAGCTCCTATAATTCACCCCTCCACTTT. Translation: CATTRRESSYNSPLHF. The genes are TRBV24-1 and TRBJ1-6; D gene unclear. Trimming shortened V by 8 bases and J by 0 bases, and 13 bases separated the two germline ends. CDR3 size: 16 residues. Germline loops: CDR1 KGHDR, CDR2 SFDVKD.

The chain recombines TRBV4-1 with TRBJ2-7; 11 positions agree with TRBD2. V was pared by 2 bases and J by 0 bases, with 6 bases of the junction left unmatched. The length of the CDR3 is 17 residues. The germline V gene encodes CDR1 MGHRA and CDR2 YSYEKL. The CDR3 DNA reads TGCGCCAGCAGCCAAAGCCTAGCGGGAGGAGCCTCCTACGAGCAGTACTTC. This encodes CASSQSLAGGASYEQYF.

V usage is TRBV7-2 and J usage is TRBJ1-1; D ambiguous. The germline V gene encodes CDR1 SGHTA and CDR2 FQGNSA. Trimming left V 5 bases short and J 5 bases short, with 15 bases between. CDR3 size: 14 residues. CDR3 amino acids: CASSARPDITEAFF. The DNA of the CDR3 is TGTGCCAGCAGCGCAAGACCCGACATAACTGAAGCTTTCTTT.

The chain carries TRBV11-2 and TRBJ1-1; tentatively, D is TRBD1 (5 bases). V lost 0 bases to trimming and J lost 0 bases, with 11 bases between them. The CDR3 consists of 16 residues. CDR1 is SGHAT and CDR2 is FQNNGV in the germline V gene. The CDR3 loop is CASSLEGGRMNTEAFF. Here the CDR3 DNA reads TGTGCCAGCAGCTTAGAGGGGGGACGGATGAACACTGAAGCTTTCTTT.

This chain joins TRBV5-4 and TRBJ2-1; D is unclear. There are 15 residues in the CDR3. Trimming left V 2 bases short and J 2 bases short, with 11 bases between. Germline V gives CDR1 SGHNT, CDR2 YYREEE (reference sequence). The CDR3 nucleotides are TGTGCCAGCAGCTTCGGTCTAGAGGCCTACAATGAGCAGTTCTTC. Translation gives CASSFGLEAYNEQFF.

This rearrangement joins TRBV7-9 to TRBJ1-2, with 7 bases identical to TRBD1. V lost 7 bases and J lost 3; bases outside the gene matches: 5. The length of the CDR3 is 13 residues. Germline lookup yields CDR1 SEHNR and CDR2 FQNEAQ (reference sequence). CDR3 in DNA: TGTGCCAGCAACCCCGGACAGGACTATGGCTACACCTTC. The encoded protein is CASNPGQDYGYTF.

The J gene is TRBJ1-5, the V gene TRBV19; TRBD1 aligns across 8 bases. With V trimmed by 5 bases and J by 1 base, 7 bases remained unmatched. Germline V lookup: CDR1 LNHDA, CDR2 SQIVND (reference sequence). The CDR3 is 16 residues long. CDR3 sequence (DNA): TGTGCCAGTAGTCTCGGACAGGGTTGGAGCAATCAGCCCCAGCATTTT. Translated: CASSLGQGWSNQPQHF.

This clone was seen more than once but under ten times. The CDR3 coding sequence is TGTGCCAGCAGAACCCCCCGGGGTAGTAGTGGCTACACCTTC. The encoded protein is CASRTPRGSSGYTF. The V gene is TRBV6-5, the J gene TRBJ1-2; D is undetermined. CDR3 length equals 14 residues. V lost 6 bases, J lost 7 bases, and 18 bases lay in between. CDR1 is MNHEY, CDR2 SVGAGI, per germline.

The CDR3 reads CASSYGSGSSRWEQYF. CDR3 DNA sequence: TGTGCCAGCAGTTACGGTAGCGGGAGTTCCAGATGGGAGCAGTACTTC. J is TRBJ2-7 and V is TRBV27; the match to TRBD2 covers 9 bases. Germline-derived CDR1 and CDR2 are MNHEY and SMNVEV (reference sequence). This CDR3 comprises 16 residues. V shed 4 bases and J 7 bases; nucleotides not matched to a gene: 14.

DNA for the CDR3: TGTGCCAGCAGCAAGCGTTTGGGGGCTTTGAACACCGGGGAGCTGTTTTTT. It yields the protein CASSKRLGALNTGELFF. The chain recombines TRBV21-1 with TRBJ2-2; the DNA was not used to check the table's D call, TRBD1. TRBV21-1 is a recognized pseudogene. The CDR3 has 17 residues.

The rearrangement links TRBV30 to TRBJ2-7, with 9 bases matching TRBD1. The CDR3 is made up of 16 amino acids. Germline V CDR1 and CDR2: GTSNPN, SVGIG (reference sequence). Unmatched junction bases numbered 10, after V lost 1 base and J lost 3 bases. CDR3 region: CAWSAPRGTGNYEQYF. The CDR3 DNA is TGTGCCTGGAGTGCCCCGCGAGGGACAGGGAACTACGAGCAGTACTTC.

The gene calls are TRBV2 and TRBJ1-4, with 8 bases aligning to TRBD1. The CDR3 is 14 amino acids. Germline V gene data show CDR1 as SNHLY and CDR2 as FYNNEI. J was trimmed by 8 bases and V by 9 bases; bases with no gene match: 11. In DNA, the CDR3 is TGTGCCAGTGATGGACAGGGTATCTGGGAAAAACTGTTTTTT. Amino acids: CASDGQGIWEKLFF.

CDR3 DNA: TGTGCCAGCAGCGTAGCTCCGGGGACATCTTACATTCAGTACTTC. It codes for CASSVAPGTSYIQYF. This sequence joins TRBV9 and TRBJ2-4; tentative D call: TRBD1 (6 bases). V was shortened by 0 bases and J by 8 bases, with 15 bases between the two germline ends. The CDR3 is 15 residues long. Germline V gives CDR1 SGDLS, CDR2 YYNGEE.

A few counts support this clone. CDR3 coding DNA: TGTGCCAGCGGGAGGGCCTACAATGAGCAGTTCTTC. It yields the protein CASGRAYNEQFF. The rearrangement uses TRBV12-3 or TRBV12-4 and TRBJ2-1; 7 positions match TRBD2. J was trimmed by 2 bases and V by 8 bases; bases with no gene match: 0. This CDR3 region has 12 residues.

In DNA form, the CDR3 reads TGCAGCGTTGGGACAGGGGGGGCTGAAGCTTTCTTT. This translates into CSVGTGGAEAFF. The chain is built from TRBV29-1 and TRBJ1-1; 10 bases are a match to TRBD1. This CDR3 is 12 amino acids long. V gave up 4 bases and J gave up 6 bases; unmatched junction bases: 2. Per the germline V gene, CDR1 is SQVTM and CDR2 is ANQGSEA.